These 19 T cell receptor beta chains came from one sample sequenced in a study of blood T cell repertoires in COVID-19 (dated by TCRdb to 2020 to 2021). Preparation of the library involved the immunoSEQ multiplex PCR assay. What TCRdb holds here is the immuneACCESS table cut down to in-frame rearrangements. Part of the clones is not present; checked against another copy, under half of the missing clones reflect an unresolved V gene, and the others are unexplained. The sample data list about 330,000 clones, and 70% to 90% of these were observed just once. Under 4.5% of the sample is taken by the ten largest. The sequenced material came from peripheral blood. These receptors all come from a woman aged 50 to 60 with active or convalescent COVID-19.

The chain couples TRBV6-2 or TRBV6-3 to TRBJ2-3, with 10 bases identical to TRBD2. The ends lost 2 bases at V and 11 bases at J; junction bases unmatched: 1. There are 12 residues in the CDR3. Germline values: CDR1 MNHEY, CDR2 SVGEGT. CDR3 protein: CASSYGTSEQYF. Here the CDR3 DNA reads TGTGCCAGCAGTTACGGGACTAGCGAGCAGTATTTT.

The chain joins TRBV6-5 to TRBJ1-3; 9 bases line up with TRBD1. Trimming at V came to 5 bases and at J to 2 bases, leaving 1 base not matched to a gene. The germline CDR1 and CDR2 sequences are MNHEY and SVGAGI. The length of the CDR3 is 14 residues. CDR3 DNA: TGTGCCAGCAGTCGGGACAGGGCTGGAAACACCATATATTTT. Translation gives CASSRDRAGNTIYF.

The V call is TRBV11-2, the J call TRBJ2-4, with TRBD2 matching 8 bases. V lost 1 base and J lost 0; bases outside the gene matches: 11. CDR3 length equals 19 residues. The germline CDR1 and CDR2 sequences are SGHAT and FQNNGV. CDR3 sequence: CASSLVSSTSGLAKNIQYF. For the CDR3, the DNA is TGTGCCAGCAGCTTAGTTTCGTCCACTAGCGGCCTAGCCAAAAACATTCAGTACTTC.

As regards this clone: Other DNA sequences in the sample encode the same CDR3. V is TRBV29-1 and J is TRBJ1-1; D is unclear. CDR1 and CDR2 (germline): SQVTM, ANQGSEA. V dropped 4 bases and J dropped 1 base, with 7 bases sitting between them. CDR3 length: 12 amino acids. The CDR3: CSVVRGNTEAFF. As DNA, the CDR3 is TGCAGCGTTGTTCGGGGGAACACTGAAGCTTTCTTT.

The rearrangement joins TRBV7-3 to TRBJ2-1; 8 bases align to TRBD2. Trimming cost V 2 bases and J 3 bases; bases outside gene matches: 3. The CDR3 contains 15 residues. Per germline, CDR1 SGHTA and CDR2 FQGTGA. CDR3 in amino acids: CASSLLAGNYNEQFF. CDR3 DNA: TGTGCCAGCAGCTTATTAGCGGGAAACTACAATGAGCAGTTCTTC.

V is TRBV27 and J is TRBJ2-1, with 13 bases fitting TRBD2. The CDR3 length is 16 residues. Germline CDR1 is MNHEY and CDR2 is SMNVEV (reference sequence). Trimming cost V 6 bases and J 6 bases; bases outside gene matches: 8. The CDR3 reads CASSAIRTSGSNEQFF. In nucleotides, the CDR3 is TGTGCCAGCAGCGCCATCCGGACTAGCGGGAGCAATGAGCAGTTCTTC.

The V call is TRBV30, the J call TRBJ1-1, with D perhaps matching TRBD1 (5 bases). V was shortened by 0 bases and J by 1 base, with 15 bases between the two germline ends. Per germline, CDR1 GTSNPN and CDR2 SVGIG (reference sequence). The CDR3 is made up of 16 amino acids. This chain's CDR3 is CAWSVPFVTGNTEAFF. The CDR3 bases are TGTGCCTGGAGTGTACCGTTTGTTACAGGGAACACTGAAGCTTTCTTT.

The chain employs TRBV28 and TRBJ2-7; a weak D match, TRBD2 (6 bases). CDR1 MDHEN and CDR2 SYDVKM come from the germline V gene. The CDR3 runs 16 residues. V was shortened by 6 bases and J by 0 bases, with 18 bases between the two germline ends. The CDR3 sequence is CASRPRGGEASYEQYF. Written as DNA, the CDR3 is TGTGCCAGCAGGCCCCGCGGCGGGGAGGCCTCCTACGAGCAGTACTTC.

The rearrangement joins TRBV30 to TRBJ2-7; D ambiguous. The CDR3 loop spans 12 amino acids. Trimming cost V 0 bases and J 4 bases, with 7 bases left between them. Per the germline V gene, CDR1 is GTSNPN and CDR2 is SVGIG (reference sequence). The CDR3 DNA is TGTGCCTGGAGTGTTTACAGTTACGAGCAGTACTTC. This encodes CAWSVYSYEQYF.

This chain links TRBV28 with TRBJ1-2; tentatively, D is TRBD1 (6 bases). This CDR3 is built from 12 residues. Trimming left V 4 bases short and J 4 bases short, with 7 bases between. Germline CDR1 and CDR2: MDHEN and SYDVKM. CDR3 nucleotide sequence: TGTGCCAGCAGTTCACAGGGCTATGGCTACACCTTC. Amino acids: CASSSQGYGYTF.

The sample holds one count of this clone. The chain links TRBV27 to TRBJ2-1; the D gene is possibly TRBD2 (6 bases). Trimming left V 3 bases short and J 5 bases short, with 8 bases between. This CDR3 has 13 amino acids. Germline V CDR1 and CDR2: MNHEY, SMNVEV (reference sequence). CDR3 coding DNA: TGTGCCAGCAGTTTTGGGGGGAACAATGAGCAGTTCTTC. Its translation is CASSFGGNNEQFF.

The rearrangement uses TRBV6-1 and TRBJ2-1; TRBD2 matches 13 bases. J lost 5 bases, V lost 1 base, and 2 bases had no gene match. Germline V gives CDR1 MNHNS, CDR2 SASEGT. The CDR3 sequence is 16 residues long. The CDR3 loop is CASSEGGLAGNNEQFF. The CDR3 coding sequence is TGTGCCAGCAGTGAAGGGGGACTAGCGGGAAACAATGAGCAGTTCTTC.

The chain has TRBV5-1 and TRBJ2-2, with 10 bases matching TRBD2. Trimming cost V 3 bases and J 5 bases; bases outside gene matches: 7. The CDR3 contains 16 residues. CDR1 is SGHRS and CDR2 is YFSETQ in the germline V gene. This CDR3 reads CASSWSGRAGTGELFF. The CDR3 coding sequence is TGCGCCAGCAGCTGGAGCGGGAGGGCCGGAACCGGGGAGCTGTTTTTT.

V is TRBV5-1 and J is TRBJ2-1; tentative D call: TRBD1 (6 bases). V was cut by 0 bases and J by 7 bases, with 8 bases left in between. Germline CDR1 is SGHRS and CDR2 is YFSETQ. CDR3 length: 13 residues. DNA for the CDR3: TGCGCCAGCAGCTTGGAGGACAGAAATGAGCAGTTCTTC. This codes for CASSLEDRNEQFF.

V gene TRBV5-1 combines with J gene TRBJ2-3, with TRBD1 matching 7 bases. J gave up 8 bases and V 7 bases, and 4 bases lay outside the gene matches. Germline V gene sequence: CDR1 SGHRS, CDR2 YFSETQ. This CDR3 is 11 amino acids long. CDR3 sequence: CASEGAGTQYF. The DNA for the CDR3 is TGCGCCAGCGAGGGGGCGGGTACGCAGTATTTT.

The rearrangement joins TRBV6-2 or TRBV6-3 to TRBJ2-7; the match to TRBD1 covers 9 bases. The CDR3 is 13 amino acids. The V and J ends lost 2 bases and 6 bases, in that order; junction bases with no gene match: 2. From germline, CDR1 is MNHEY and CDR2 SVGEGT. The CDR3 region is CASSYDRGSEQYF. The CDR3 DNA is TGTGCCAGCAGTTACGACAGGGGGAGCGAGCAGTACTTC.

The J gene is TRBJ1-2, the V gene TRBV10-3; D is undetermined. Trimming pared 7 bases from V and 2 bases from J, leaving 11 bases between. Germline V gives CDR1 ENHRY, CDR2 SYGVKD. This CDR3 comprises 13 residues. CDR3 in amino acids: CAITPEENYGYTF. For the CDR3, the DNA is TGTGCCATCACGCCAGAGGAAAACTATGGCTACACCTTC.

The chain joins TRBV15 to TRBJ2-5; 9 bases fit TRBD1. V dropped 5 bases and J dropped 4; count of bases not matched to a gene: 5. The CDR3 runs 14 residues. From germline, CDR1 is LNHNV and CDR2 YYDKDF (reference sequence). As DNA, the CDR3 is TGTGCCACCAGCCCCTACAGGGGGCGAGAGACCCAGTACTTC. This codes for CATSPYRGRETQYF.

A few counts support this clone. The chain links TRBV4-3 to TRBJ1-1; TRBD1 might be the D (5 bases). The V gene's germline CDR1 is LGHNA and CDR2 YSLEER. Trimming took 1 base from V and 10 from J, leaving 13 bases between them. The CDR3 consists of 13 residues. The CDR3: CASSQGRGFRAFF. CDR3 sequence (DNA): TGCGCCAGCAGCCAAGGGAGGGGTTTCCGAGCTTTCTTT.